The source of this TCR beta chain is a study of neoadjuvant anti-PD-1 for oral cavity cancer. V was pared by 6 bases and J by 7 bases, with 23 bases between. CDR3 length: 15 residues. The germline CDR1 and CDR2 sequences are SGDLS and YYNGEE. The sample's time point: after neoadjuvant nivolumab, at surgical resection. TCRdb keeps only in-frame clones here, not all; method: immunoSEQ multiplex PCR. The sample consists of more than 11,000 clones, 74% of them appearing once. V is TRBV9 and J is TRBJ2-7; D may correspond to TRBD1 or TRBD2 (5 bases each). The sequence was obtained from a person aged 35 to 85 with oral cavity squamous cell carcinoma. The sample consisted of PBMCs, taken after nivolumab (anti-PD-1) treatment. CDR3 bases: TGTGCCAGCACCTTGGGACCCGACGAACTACGGGAGCAGTACTTC. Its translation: CASTLGPDELREQYF.